This T cell receptor beta chain was recorded in a study of CD8+ T cells in alopecia areata. Study context: The study gave treated patients oral tofacitinib at 5 to 10 mg twice daily. Whole-study findings and limits: Amid tofacitinib therapy, many expanded lesional clones stayed present in scalp and blood. In scalp samples, resident alphabeta T cells of normal skin are also sequenced.

Treatment indicated: oral pan-JAK inhibitor, 5-10 mg twice daily. PBMCs yielded sorted CD4+ and CD8+ T cells. Note on this clone: The antigen is unknown.

CDR3 length: 13 amino acids. Per germline, CDR1 SGHDT and CDR2 YYEEEE. The V end lost 4 bases, the J end lost 2 bases, and 10 bases lay between the germline ends. Extraction and reverse transcription of RNA yielded cDNA as the sequencing template. Assay used: immunoSEQ multiplex PCR; TCRdb lists only in-frame clones, some missing. This sample yields 180,000 or so clones, of which 40% to 65% are seen a single time; 10% to 13% belongs to the top ten. This clonotype originated in a human donor with alopecia areata. This chain uses TRBV5-6 with TRBJ2-7; D is uncertain. The specimen comprised CD8+ T cells sorted from blood, sampled at week 24, from a patient treated with tofacitinib. CDR3 region: CASSLDATYEQYF. CDR3 bases: TGTGCCAGCAGCCTTGACGCCACCTACGAGCAGTACTTC.